This T cell receptor beta chain appears in the sequencing data of a study of cytomegalovirus exposure and HLA in healthy donors. Findings and caveats of the study: Reported findings show TCR beta sequences accurately forecast HLA-A and HLA-B alleles in most subjects.

With respect to this clone: The antigen remains unidentified.

Amplification used 60 Vbeta primers and 13 Jbeta primers. Profiled with immunoSEQ multiplex PCR; TCRdb holds only in-frame clones, not every one. Here the sample spans about 110,000 clones, 77% being singletons. Trimming took 0 bases from V and 3 from J, leaving 3 bases between them. The CDR3 runs 11 residues. Germline V CDR1 and CDR2: DFQATT, SNEGSKA (reference sequence). Sequencing was carried out using PBMCs. This chain joins TRBV20-1 and TRBJ2-7; D gene ambiguous. This TCR was sampled from a male donor in good health and CMV-seronegative. CDR3 coding DNA: TGCAGTGCTAGAGACGGCTACGAGCAGTACTTC. Translated, it gives CSARDGYEQYF.